A selection of T cell receptor beta chains follows, all from one sample in a study of shared clonotypes between healthy human individuals. Data came from immunoSEQ multiplex PCR; TCRdb stores just in-frame clones and leaves some out. The sample shows approximately 980,000 clones, roughly 72% of them seen only once. The sequenced sample consisted of memory CD4+ T cells sorted from blood. These TCRs come from a man younger than 35 in good health. Both conserved end residues are trimmed from each CDR3. Each record gives: J gene, V gene, D gene, CDR3 protein. The D gene is left open where the match is weak.

j_call: TRBJ2-7
v_call: TRBV4-1
d_call: -
cdr3_aa: ASSPHTSDSGEQY

j_call: TRBJ1-1
v_call: TRBV2
d_call: TRBD1
cdr3_aa: ASSQQGANTEAF

j_call: TRBJ2-5
v_call: TRBV7-9
d_call: -
cdr3_aa: ASSQVGETQY

j_call: TRBJ2-7
v_call: TRBV7-2
d_call: -
cdr3_aa: ASSSAYVGEQY

j_call: TRBJ1-3
v_call: TRBV28
d_call: -
cdr3_aa: ASSLRGNTIY

j_call: TRBJ2-1
v_call: TRBV7-3
d_call: TRBD1
cdr3_aa: ASSLTGTGQTYNEQF

j_call: TRBJ2-5
v_call: TRBV30
d_call: -
cdr3_aa: AWADGYQETQY

j_call: TRBJ1-5
v_call: TRBV6-5
d_call: -
cdr3_aa: ASQRGSGNQPQH

j_call: TRBJ2-2
v_call: TRBV27
d_call: -
cdr3_aa: ASTVGRTNTGELF

j_call: TRBJ2-3
v_call: TRBV14
d_call: -
cdr3_aa: ASSRRDYDTQY

j_call: TRBJ1-6
v_call: TRBV4-3
d_call: -
cdr3_aa: ASSQDRGYQSPLH

j_call: TRBJ1-6
v_call: TRBV7-2
d_call: -
cdr3_aa: ASSPLGAGLSPLH

j_call: TRBJ1-2
v_call: TRBV19
d_call: -
cdr3_aa: ASIPTQENYGYT

j_call: TRBJ1-5
v_call: TRBV5-8
d_call: -
cdr3_aa: ASSLAGPRNQPQH

j_call: TRBJ2-7
v_call: TRBV2
d_call: TRBD1
cdr3_aa: ASRQGIYEQY

j_call: TRBJ2-2
v_call: TRBV2
d_call: TRBD1
cdr3_aa: ASSWDRDAGELF

j_call: TRBJ2-7
v_call: TRBV5-1
d_call: TRBD1
cdr3_aa: ASSFATGTGEQY

j_call: TRBJ1-1
v_call: TRBV5-5
d_call: -
cdr3_aa: ASSLGDTRGNTEAF

j_call: TRBJ2-1
v_call: TRBV14
d_call: -
cdr3_aa: ASSQEWVNEQF

j_call: TRBJ2-3
v_call: TRBV2
d_call: TRBD2
cdr3_aa: ATQTSGAPSTDTQY

j_call: TRBJ2-7
v_call: TRBV6-6
d_call: -
cdr3_aa: ASSYGRVSEQY

j_call: TRBJ2-7
v_call: TRBV5-4
d_call: TRBD2
cdr3_aa: ASSPTAGAPEQY

j_call: TRBJ1-5
v_call: TRBV19
d_call: -
cdr3_aa: ASQRGNNQPQH

j_call: TRBJ2-3
v_call: TRBV7-2
d_call: -
cdr3_aa: ASSFGADTQY

j_call: TRBJ2-5
v_call: TRBV5-4
d_call: -
cdr3_aa: ASSFDYRETQY

j_call: TRBJ1-1
v_call: TRBV7-2
d_call: -
cdr3_aa: ASSPPWTEAF

j_call: TRBJ1-5
v_call: TRBV18
d_call: -
cdr3_aa: ASSSGNNQPQH

j_call: TRBJ1-1
v_call: TRBV27
d_call: TRBD1
cdr3_aa: ASSQYGTGGLTEAF

j_call: TRBJ2-2
v_call: TRBV18
d_call: -
cdr3_aa: ASSLRTGELF

j_call: TRBJ2-2
v_call: TRBV10-3
d_call: -
cdr3_aa: AISWGGMNTGELF

j_call: TRBJ2-3
v_call: TRBV27
d_call: -
cdr3_aa: ASRSPPTDTQY

j_call: TRBJ2-1
v_call: TRBV19
d_call: TRBD1
cdr3_aa: ASSPLWGNVNRGASYNEQF

j_call: TRBJ2-5
v_call: TRBV6-1
d_call: -
cdr3_aa: ASSLQGVETQY

j_call: TRBJ1-2
v_call: TRBV6-6
d_call: TRBD1
cdr3_aa: ASSAPGQGNYGYT

j_call: TRBJ2-5
v_call: TRBV7-2
d_call: -
cdr3_aa: ASSLNRGGETQY

j_call: TRBJ2-3
v_call: TRBV6-1
d_call: -
cdr3_aa: ASCEMRGPAASTDTQY

j_call: TRBJ2-3
v_call: TRBV27
d_call: -
cdr3_aa: ASSLIGQGLGTDTQY

j_call: TRBJ2-1
v_call: TRBV30
d_call: -
cdr3_aa: AWGRKSNNEQF

j_call: TRBJ1-1
v_call: TRBV6-1
d_call: TRBD1
cdr3_aa: ASFNRGRTEAF

j_call: TRBJ1-1
v_call: TRBV2
d_call: TRBD1
cdr3_aa: ASSPYDRGGSEAF

j_call: TRBJ2-2
v_call: TRBV28
d_call: -
cdr3_aa: ASRTGTRNTGELF

j_call: TRBJ2-2
v_call: TRBV6-1
d_call: -
cdr3_aa: ASSVRLNTGELF

j_call: TRBJ2-1
v_call: TRBV4-3
d_call: -
cdr3_aa: ASSQDLLREEQF

j_call: TRBJ2-5
v_call: TRBV9
d_call: -
cdr3_aa: ASSVGGARETQY

j_call: TRBJ1-2
v_call: TRBV10-3
d_call: -
cdr3_aa: AISESGGGYGYT

j_call: TRBJ1-5
v_call: TRBV30
d_call: TRBD1
cdr3_aa: AWTRDRMQPQH

j_call: TRBJ1-2
v_call: TRBV10-3
d_call: TRBD1
cdr3_aa: AIRQGQEGGYT

j_call: TRBJ1-1
v_call: TRBV2
d_call: -
cdr3_aa: ASSVTGTEAF

j_call: TRBJ2-1
v_call: TRBV7-9
d_call: -
cdr3_aa: ASSLGSGVSYNEQF

j_call: TRBJ1-5
v_call: TRBV5-1
d_call: -
cdr3_aa: ASQHETGQYSNQPQH

j_call: TRBJ2-7
v_call: TRBV19
d_call: -
cdr3_aa: ASGPAISEKQY

j_call: TRBJ2-3
v_call: TRBV4-3
d_call: -
cdr3_aa: ASSHEGSTDTQY

j_call: TRBJ2-1
v_call: TRBV25-1
d_call: TRBD2
cdr3_aa: ASSVAGVEQF

j_call: TRBJ1-2
v_call: TRBV10-3
d_call: -
cdr3_aa: AISEEGYYGYT